This T cell receptor beta chain was identified during a study of human T cells and chemical hapten exposure (dated by TCRdb to the early 2020s). Study-level background: For sensitization, 2% DPC in acetone was applied to a 2 cm by 2 cm area of upper inner arm skin. Throughout the roughly 23-week study period, patients were also given weekly therapeutic DPC doses on the scalp. Patch testing was done on the upper back using Finn chambers containing 0.01% DPC, and results were scored after 6 days according to International Contact Dermatitis Research Group standards. The patient cohort, mostly female, included alopecia areata with under or over 50% scalp involvement, alopecia totalis and alopecia universalis. Libraries were pooled for sequencing, and variation in per-sample TCR yields was attributed mainly to small differences in library volumes within the pool. This study followed changes in the peripheral blood TCR repertoire in vivo during primary and secondary sensitization of alopecia patients to the hapten diphenylcyclopropenone (DPC). Blood samples were taken from patients before sensitization (week 0) and at 2, 6 and about 24 weeks after DPC sensitization. Roughly 30 alopecia patients provided blood for TCR sequencing at one to four time points (pre-sensitization, 2, 6 and 24 weeks).

The library relied on RACE. Sequencer: NextSeq 500. Library preparation attached unique molecular identifiers to individual cDNA molecules for quantitative, reproducible TCR counting. For every blood RNA sample, sequencing covered both the TCR alpha and TCR beta chains. In the source study's methods: Samples had a median of roughly 100,000 TCRs, with a range from about 20,000 to 690,600. V, J and CDR3 annotation of the TCR reads was carried out using the Decombinator software suite. For the PS versus PT1 abundance plots, all samples were subsampled to the same number of TCRs (28,000). TCRs were defined as expanded if absent before sensitization and observed at least eight times at the 2-week time point. Through fastp at Q25 and MiXCR, TCRdb rebuilt clones from the public reads, retaining in-frame beta chains. Every distinct CDR3 protein forms one entry, paired with its most common genes and DNA. These V and J calls derive from TCRdb rather than the authors' analysis. The sample table shows around 300,000 distinct CDR3 sequences, and roughly 8% are seen once. The leading ten clones occupy about 1.1% of the sample.

Taken with the paper, the label for time point translates to: pre-sensitization, week 0. This specimen's treatment or condition label, interpreted: therapeutic diphenylcyclopropenone sensitization with weekly scalp DPC. At every patch-test visit, the blood draw took place before the patch test was put on. To be eligible, patients had to be aged 18 to 70, diagnosed with alopecia and judged suitable for DPC therapy, while pregnant patients were excluded. Total RNA was isolated from unfractionated whole blood collected in Tempus Blood RNA tubes. Points on this clonotype: What antigen it recognizes has not been identified. No much larger clone exists at a distance of one base, and base qualities are not known.

CDR3 length: 18 amino acids, cysteine to phenylalanine. Of all the DNA, just the CDR3 is kept, 54 bases in frame from base 1. CDR1 MNHEY and CDR2 SVGEGT were looked up in the germline V gene. Trimming leaves V shorter by 1 base and J shorter by 7 bases, with the junction holding 10 bases beyond the gene matches. Results and caveats for the whole study, not just this receptor: After repeated subsampling, the strength of the expansion versus patch-test correlation and the threshold at which it became significant changed. Because all patients had alopecia, a presumed autoimmune disease, the immune response of the patients might differ from that of healthy individuals. No change with DPC sensitization was found in the number of TCRs above 1 in 1000 frequency, and no evidence of global repertoire structure alterations was found. Compared with pre-sensitization or healthy control sets, expanded TCRs formed significantly more large CDR3 similarity clusters, which is consistent with antigen-driven responses. The number of PT1 expanded TCRs positively correlated with patch test score, significant at thresholds 8, 16 and 32 but not 4.

Sample: whole blood, taken in connection with sensitization to the hapten diphenylcyclopropenone (DPC). This sequence was found in a man aged 18 to 30 with alopecia areata. Some clones in this sample may be carry-over from other donors' samples. This sequence uses TRBV6-2 or TRBV6-3 and TRBJ2-2; 12 bases in between match TRBD2. The CDR3 reads CASSYLRLAGANGGELFF. The DNA is as follows: TGTGCCAGCAGTTACTTGCGACTAGCGGGGGCGAACGGCGGGGAGCTGTTTTTT.